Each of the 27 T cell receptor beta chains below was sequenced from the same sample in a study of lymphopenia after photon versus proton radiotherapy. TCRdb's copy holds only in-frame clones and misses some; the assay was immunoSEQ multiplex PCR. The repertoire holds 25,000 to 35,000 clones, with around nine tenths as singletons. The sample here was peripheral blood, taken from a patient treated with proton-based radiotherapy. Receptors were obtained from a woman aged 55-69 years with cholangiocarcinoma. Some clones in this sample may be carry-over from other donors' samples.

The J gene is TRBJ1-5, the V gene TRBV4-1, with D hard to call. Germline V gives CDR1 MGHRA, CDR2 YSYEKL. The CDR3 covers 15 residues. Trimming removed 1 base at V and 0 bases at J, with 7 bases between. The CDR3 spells CASSQVVNSNQPQHF. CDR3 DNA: TGCGCCAGCAGCCAAGTCGTCAATAGCAATCAGCCCCAGCATTTT.

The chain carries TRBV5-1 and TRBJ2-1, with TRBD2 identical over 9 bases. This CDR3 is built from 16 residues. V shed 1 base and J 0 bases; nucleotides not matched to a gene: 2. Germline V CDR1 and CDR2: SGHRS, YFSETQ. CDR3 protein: CASSLISGSSYNEQFF. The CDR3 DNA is TGCGCCAGCAGCTTGATTAGCGGGAGCTCCTACAATGAGCAGTTCTTC.

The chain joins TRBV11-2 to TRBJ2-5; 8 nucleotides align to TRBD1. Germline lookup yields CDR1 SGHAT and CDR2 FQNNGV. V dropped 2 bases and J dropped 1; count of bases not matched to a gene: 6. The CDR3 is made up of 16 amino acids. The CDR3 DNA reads TGTGCCAGCAGCTTAACCCGGGACAGGACCCAAGAGACCCAGTACTTC. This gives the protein CASSLTRDRTQETQYF.

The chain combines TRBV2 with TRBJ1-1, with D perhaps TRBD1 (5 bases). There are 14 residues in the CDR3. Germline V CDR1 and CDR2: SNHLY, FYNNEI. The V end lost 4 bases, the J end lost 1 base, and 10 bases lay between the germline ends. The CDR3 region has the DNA TGTGCCAGCAGTGCGTTGGGGGGGAACACTGAAGCTTTCTTT. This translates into CASSALGGNTEAFF.

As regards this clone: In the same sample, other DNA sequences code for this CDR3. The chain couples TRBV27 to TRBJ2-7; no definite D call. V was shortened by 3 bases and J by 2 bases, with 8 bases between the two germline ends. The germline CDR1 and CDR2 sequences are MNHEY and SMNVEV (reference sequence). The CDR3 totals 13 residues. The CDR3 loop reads CASSLDGPYEQYF. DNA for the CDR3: TGTGCCAGCAGTTTGGACGGACCCTACGAGCAGTACTTC.

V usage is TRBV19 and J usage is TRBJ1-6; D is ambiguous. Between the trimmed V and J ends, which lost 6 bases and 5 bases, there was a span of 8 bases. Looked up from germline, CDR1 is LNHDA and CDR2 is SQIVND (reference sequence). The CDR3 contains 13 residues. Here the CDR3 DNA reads TGTGCCAGTAGCAGCCGGGATAATTCACCCCTCCACTTT. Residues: CASSSRDNSPLHF.

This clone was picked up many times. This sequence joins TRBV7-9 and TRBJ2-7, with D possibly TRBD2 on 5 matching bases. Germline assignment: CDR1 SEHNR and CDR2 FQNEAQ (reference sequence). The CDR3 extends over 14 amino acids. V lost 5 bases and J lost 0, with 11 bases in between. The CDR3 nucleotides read TGTGCCAGCAGCCGACATGGGAGCTCCTACGAGCAGTACTTC. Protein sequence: CASSRHGSSYEQYF.

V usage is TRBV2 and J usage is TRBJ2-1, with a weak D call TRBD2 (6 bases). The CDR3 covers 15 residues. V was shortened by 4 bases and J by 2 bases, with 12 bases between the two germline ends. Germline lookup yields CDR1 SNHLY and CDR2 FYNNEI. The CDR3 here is CASSGIADAYNEQFF. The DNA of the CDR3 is TGTGCCAGCAGTGGGATAGCGGATGCCTACAATGAGCAGTTCTTC.

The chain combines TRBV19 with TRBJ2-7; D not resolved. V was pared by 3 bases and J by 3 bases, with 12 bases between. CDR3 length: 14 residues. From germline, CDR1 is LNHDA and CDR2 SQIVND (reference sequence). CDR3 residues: CASSMIGSLYEQYF. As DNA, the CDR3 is TGTGCCAGTAGTATGATCGGCAGCCTCTACGAGCAGTACTTC.

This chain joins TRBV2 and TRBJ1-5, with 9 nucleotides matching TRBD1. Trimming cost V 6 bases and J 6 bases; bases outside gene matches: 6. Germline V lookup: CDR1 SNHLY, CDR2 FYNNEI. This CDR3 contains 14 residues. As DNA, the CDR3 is TGTGCCAGCAGCCCCATGGACAGGGGTCAGCCCCAGCATTTT. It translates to CASSPMDRGQPQHF. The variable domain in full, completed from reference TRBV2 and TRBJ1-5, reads EPEVTQTPSHQVTQMGQEVILRCVPISNHLYFYWYRQILGQKVEFLVSFYNNEISEKSEIFDDQFSVERPDGSNFTLKIRSTKLEDSAMYFCASSPMDRGQPQHFGDGTRLSIL.

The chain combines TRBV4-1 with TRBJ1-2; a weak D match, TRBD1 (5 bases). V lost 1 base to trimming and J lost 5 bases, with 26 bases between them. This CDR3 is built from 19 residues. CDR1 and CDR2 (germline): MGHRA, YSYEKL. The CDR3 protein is CASSQGPGPSTDRVYGYTF. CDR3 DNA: TGCGCCAGCAGCCAAGGGCCGGGACCATCAACGGATAGGGTATATGGCTACACCTTC.

In DNA, the CDR3 is TGTGCCAGCAGTGGCCGGGACACCTATTCACCCCTCCACTTT. Its translation: CASSGRDTYSPLHF. The chain has TRBV25-1 and TRBJ1-6, with D perhaps TRBD1 (6 bases). The ends were cut back, 4 bases at V and 8 bases at J, with 12 bases in the middle. The CDR3 spans 14 residues. Germline CDR1 and CDR2: MGHDK and SYGVNS.

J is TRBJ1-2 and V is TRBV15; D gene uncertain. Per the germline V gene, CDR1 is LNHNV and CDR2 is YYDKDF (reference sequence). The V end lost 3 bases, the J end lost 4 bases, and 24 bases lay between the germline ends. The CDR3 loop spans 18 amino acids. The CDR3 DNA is TGTGCCACCAGCAGTCTCCTCGTGTCCCCTCCACAGCTCTATGGCTACACCTTC. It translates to CATSSLLVSPPQLYGYTF. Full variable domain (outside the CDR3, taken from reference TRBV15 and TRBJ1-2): DAMVIQNPRYQVTQFGKPVTLSCSQTLNHNVMYWYQQKSSQAPKLLFHYYDKDFNNEADTPDNFQSRRPNTSFCFLDIRSPGLGDTAMYLCATSSLLVSPPQLYGYTFGSGTRLTVV.

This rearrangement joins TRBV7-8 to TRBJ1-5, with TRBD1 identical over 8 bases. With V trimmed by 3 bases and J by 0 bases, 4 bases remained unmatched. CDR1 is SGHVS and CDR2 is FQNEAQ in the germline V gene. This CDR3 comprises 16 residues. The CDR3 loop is CASSFGQGHSNQPQHF. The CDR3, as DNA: TGTGCCAGCAGCTTCGGACAGGGTCATAGCAATCAGCCCCAGCATTTT.

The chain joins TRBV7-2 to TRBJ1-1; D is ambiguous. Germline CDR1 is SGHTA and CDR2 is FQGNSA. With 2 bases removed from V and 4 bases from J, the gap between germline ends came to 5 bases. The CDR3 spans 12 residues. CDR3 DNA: TGTGCCAGCAGCTTATATTTCACTGAAGCTTTCTTT. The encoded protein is CASSLYFTEAFF.

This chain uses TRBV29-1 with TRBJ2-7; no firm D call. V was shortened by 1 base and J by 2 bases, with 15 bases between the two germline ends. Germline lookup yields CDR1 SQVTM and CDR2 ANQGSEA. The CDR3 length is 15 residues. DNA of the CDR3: TGCAGCGTTGAAGGGCTGACCGGCGCCACCTACGAGCAGTACTTC. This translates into CSVEGLTGATYEQYF.

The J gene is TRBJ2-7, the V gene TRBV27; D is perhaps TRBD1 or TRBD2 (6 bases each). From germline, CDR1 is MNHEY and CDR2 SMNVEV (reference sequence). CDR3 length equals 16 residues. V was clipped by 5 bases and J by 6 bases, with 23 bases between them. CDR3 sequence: CASSLRPTGSGSEQYF. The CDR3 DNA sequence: TGTGCCAGCAGTCTCCGCCCGACAGGAAGCGGGTCCGAGCAGTACTTC.

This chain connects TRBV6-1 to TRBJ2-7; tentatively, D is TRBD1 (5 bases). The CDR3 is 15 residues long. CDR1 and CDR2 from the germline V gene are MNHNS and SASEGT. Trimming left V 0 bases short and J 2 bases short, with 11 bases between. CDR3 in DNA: TGTGCCAGCAGTGAAGCGATAGGGGATCCCTACGAGCAGTACTTC. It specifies CASSEAIGDPYEQYF.

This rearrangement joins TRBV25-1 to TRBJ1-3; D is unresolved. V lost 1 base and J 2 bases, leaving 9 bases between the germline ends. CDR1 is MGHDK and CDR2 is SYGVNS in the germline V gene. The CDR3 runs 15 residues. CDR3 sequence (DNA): TGTGCCAGCAGTGAATTCGGAGGCCCTGGAAACACCATATATTTT. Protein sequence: CASSEFGGPGNTIYF. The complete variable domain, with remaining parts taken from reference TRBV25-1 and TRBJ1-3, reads EADIYQTPRYLVIGTGKKITLECSQTMGHDKMYWYQQDPGMELHLIHYSYGVNSTEKGDLSSESTVSRIRTEHFPLTLESARPSHTSQYLCASSEFGGPGNTIYFGEGSWLTVV.

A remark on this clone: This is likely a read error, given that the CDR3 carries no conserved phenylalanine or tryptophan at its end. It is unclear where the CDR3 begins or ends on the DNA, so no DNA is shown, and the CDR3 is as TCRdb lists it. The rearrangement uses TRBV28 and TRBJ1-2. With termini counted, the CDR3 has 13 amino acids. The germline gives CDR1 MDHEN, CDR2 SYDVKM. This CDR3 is CASSLGTGATRYI.

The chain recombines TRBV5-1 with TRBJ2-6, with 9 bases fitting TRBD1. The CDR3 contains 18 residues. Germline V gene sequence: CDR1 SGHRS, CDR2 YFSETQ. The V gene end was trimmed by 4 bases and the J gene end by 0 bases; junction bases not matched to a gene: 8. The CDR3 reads CASSALGQGSSGANVLTF. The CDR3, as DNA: TGCGCCAGCAGCGCCCTGGGACAGGGTAGCTCTGGGGCCAACGTCCTGACTTTC.

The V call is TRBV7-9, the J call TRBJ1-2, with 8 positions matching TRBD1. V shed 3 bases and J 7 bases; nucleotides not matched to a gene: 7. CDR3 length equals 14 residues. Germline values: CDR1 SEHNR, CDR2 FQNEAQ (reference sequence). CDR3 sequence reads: CASSFPGTGGGYTF. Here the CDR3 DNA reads TGTGCCAGCAGCTTCCCCGGGACAGGTGGTGGCTACACCTTC.

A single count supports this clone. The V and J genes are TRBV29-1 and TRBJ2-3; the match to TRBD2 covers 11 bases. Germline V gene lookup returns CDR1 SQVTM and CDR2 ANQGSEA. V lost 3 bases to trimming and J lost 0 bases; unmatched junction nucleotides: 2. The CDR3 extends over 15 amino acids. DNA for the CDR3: TGCAGCGTTGAGGGACTAGCGGCTAGCACAGATACGCAGTATTTT. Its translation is CSVEGLAASTDTQYF.

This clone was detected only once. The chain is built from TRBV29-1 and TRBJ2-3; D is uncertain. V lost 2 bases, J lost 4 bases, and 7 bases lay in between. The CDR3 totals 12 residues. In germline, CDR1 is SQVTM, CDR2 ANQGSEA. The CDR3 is CSVEFVADTQYF. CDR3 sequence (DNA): TGCAGCGTTGAATTCGTCGCAGATACGCAGTATTTT.

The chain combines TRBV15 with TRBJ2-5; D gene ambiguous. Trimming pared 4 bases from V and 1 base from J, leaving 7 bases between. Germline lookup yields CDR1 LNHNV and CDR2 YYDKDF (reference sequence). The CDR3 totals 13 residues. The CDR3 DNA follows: TGTGCCACCAGCAAGGTCAGCCAAGAGACCCAGTACTTC. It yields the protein CATSKVSQETQYF. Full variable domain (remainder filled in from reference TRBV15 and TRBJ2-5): DAMVIQNPRYQVTQFGKPVTLSCSQTLNHNVMYWYQQKSSQAPKLLFHYYDKDFNNEADTPDNFQSRRPNTSFCFLDIRSPGLGDTAMYLCATSKVSQETQYFGPGTRLLVL.

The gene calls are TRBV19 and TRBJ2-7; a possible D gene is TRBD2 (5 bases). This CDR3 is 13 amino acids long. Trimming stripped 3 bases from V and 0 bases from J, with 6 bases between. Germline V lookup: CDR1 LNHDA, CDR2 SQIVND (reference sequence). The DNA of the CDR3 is TGTGCCAGTAGTATTGGGAGCTCCTACGAGCAGTACTTC. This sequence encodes CASSIGSSYEQYF.

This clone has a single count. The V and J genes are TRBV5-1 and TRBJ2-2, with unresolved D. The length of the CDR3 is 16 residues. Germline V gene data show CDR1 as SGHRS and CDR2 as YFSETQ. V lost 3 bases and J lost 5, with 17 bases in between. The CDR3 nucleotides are TGCGCCAGCAGCTCGTCGACGACGCTGCAGACCGGGGAGCTGTTTTTT. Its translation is CASSSSTTLQTGELFF.